This entry lists 9 T cell receptor beta chains sequenced from one sample in a study of blood T cell repertoires in COVID-19. The protocol was immunoSEQ multiplex PCR, while the TCRdb copy is restricted to in-frame clones and leaves out a portion. The sample includes around 80,000 clones, 70% to 85% of them seen just once. The sample taken for sequencing was peripheral blood. The source of these receptors is a man aged 50-60 years with active or convalescent COVID-19.

The chain recombines TRBV3-1 (or the pseudogene TRBV3-2) with TRBJ2-3; 10 nucleotides match TRBD2. The CDR3 spans 16 residues. Per germline, CDR1 LGHDT and CDR2 YNNKEL (reference sequence). J was trimmed by 3 bases and V by 1 base; bases with no gene match: 4. CDR3 sequence reads: CASSQGQLAGTDTQYF. The DNA of the CDR3 is TGTGCCAGCAGCCAAGGTCAACTAGCGGGGACAGATACGCAGTATTTT.

This chain joins TRBV30 and TRBJ1-2; D is perhaps TRBD1 (5 bases). CDR3 length: 14 amino acids. The V end lost 3 bases, the J end lost 4 bases, and 15 bases lay between the germline ends. Germline V gives CDR1 GTSNPN, CDR2 SVGIG (reference sequence). The CDR3 DNA is TGTGCCTGGAGCATCAAGGGGAGGTTCTATGGCTACACCTTC. Translating it yields CAWSIKGRFYGYTF.

In its sample, this clone was seen a few times. J is TRBJ2-2 and V is TRBV3-1 (or the pseudogene TRBV3-2); the match to TRBD2 covers 7 bases. The CDR3 spans 14 residues. J lost 5 bases, V lost 6 bases, and 6 bases had no gene match. Germline CDR1 LGHDT, CDR2 YNNKEL (reference sequence). The CDR3 protein is CASRREGLTGELFF. The CDR3 bases are TGTGCCAGCAGAAGGGAGGGTTTGACCGGGGAGCTGTTTTTT.

J is TRBJ2-2 and V is TRBV9; possible D gene TRBD1, 6 bases. Trimming took 0 bases from V and 6 from J, leaving 12 bases between them. The CDR3 has 15 amino acids. CDR1 and CDR2 (germline): SGDLS, YYNGEE. CDR3 nucleotides: TGTGCCAGCAGCGTAGGACAGGTCGCCCCCGGGGAGCTGTTTTTT. This sequence encodes CASSVGQVAPGELFF.

The chain is built from TRBV10-3 and TRBJ1-1, with a possible D match to TRBD1 (5 bases). The germline CDR1 and CDR2 sequences are ENHRY and SYGVKD. Trimming removed 7 bases at V and 1 base at J, with 19 bases between. The CDR3 spans 16 residues. CDR3 protein: CAITKEQGRGNTEAFF. CDR3 coding DNA: TGTGCCATCACCAAAGAGCAGGGTAGGGGGAACACTGAAGCTTTCTTT.

The chain combines TRBV7-6 with TRBJ2-5; D not certain. Trimming removed 0 bases from V and 1 base from J, with 9 bases in between. Germline CDR1 reads SGHVS; CDR2 reads FNYEAQ. The length of the CDR3 is 15 residues. CDR3 bases: TGTGCCAGCAGCTTAGCGCAAGGAGTCCAAGAGACCCAGTACTTC. This encodes CASSLAQGVQETQYF.

The chain carries TRBV19 and TRBJ2-2, with 13 bases matching TRBD2. This CDR3 is 15 amino acids long. In germline, CDR1 is LNHDA, CDR2 SQIVND (reference sequence). Trimming at V came to 5 bases and at J to 6 bases, leaving 3 bases not matched to a gene. The CDR3 sequence is CASSLGLAGAGELFF. The CDR3 nucleotides read TGTGCCAGTAGTCTTGGACTAGCGGGGGCCGGGGAGCTGTTTTTT. The full variable domain, rest sourced from reference TRBV19 and TRBJ2-2, is DGGITQSPKYLFRKEGQNVTLSCEQNLNHDAMYWYRQDPGQGLRLIYYSQIVNDFQKGDIAEGYSVSREKKESFPLTVTSAQKNPTAFYLCASSLGLAGAGELFFGEGSRLTVL.

Only a few counts were recorded for this clone. The chain links TRBV7-3 to TRBJ2-2; D remains ambiguous. There are 14 residues in the CDR3. With 8 bases removed from V and 4 bases from J, the gap between germline ends came to 14 bases. Looked up from germline, CDR1 is SGHTA and CDR2 is FQGTGA. CDR3 bases: TGTGCCAGCGCGCCCGATTATTCCACCGGGGAGCTGTTTTTT. This encodes CASAPDYSTGELFF. The variable domain in full, with the rest retrieved from reference TRBV7-3 and TRBJ2-2, is GAGVSQTPSNKVTEKGKYVELRCDPISGHTALYWYRQSLGQGPEFLIYFQGTGAADDSGLPNDRFFAVRPEGSVSTLKIQRTERGDSAVYLCASAPDYSTGELFFGEGSRLTVL.

The chain recombines TRBV19 with TRBJ1-4; 7 bases line up with TRBD1. V shed 0 bases, J shed 7 bases, and the junction held 8 bases outside the gene matches. The CDR3 runs to 16 residues. CDR1 LNHDA and CDR2 SQIVND come from the germline V gene (reference sequence). The CDR3 here is CASSIDPGQEGEKLFF. The CDR3, as DNA: TGTGCCAGTAGTATAGATCCTGGACAGGAAGGTGAAAAACTGTTTTTT.